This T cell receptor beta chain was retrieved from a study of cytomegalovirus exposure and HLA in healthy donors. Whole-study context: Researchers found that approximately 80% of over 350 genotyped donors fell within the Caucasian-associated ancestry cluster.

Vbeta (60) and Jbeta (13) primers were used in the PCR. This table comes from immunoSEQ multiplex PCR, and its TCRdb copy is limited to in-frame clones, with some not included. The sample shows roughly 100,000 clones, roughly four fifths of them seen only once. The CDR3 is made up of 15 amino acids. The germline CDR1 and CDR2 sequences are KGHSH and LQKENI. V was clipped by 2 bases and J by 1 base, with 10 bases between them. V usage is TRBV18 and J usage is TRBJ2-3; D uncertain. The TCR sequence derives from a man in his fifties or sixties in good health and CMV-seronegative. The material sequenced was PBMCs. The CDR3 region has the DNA TGTGCCAGCTCACCATCAGGTCCCCGCACAGATACGCAGTATTTT. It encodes CASSPSGPRTDTQYF.